This T cell receptor (beta chain) was obtained from a study of T-cell memory formation after mild COVID-19. Whole-study results and caveats: The CD4+ clones that contracted clustered mainly within CM and EM, and the CD8+ clones concentrated in EMRA.

This clonotype was seen more than once but under ten times. Its antigen is not known. 5'RACE primed from the constant segment yielded TCR alpha and TCR beta cDNA libraries bearing sample barcodes and UMIs. TCRdb itself ran the 5' RACE reads through MiXCR, one entry per CDR3 protein. This table holds some 190,000 distinct CDR3 sequences, around 16% found once. Germline values: CDR1 MNHNY, CDR2 SVGAGI (reference sequence). Trimming stripped 6 bases from V and 2 bases from J, with 7 bases between. This CDR3 comprises 13 residues. This receptor was taken from an adult woman who had mild COVID-19 (a few samples of this study predate the infection). Cell type and time point are not known. Sample: PBMCs or a T cell subset sorted from them (not recorded which). The chain carries TRBV6-6 and TRBJ2-2; D not certain. CDR3 in DNA: TGTGCCAGCAGACCTCATAACACCGGGGAGCTGTTTTTT. Translated, it gives CASRPHNTGELFF.